This T cell receptor (beta chain) was recorded in a study of cytomegalovirus exposure and HLA in healthy donors. CDR1 and CDR2 from the germline V gene are KGHSH and LQKENI. Trimming cost V 2 bases and J 8 bases, with 15 bases left between them. This CDR3 spans 15 amino acids. The PCR contained 60 Vbeta and 13 Jbeta primers. Assay: immunoSEQ multiplex PCR; the TCRdb copy retains only in-frame clones and omits some. The table includes some 130,000 clones, 65% to 80% detected once. The chain joins TRBV18 to TRBJ1-4; D possibly corresponds to TRBD1 (5 bases). The source material was PBMCs. This TCR was recovered from a human donor in good health. The CDR3 is CASSPGKGSNEKLFF. CDR3 DNA: TGTGCCAGCTCACCAGGAAAGGGGTCAAACGAAAAACTGTTTTTT.